What follows are 8 T cell receptor beta chains derived from one specimen sequenced in a study of glioma-infiltrating T cells. TCR alpha and beta CDR3 regions were amplified from RNA using iRepertoire nested multiplex PCR. TCRdb ran MiXCR on the multiplex PCR reads and lists one entry per CDR3 protein. The data show over 100,000 distinct CDR3 sequences, 20% to 25% seen once. The sample comprised glioma tissue, nonneoplastic brain tissue, or PBMCs (not recorded which). The origin of the receptors is a human donor with low-grade glioma or glioblastoma, undergoing nonglioma brain surgery, or in good health (not recorded which).

This clonotype was seen at least ten times. The chain is built from TRBV7-9 and TRBJ2-1; TRBD2 might be the D (5 bases). Germline V gene data show CDR1 as SEHNR and CDR2 as FQNEAQ (reference sequence). The V end lost 1 base, the J end lost 0 bases, and 10 bases lay between the germline ends. The CDR3 is 16 amino acids. As DNA, the CDR3 is TGTGCCAGCAGCTTAGAGAGGAGGAGCTCCTACAATGAGCAGTTCTTC. This codes for CASSLERRSSYNEQFF. The full variable domain, in which reference TRBV7-9 and TRBJ2-1 provide the parts outside the CDR3, is DTGVSQNPRHKITKRGQNVTFRCDPISEHNRLYWYRQTLGQGPEFLTYFQNEAQLEKSRLLSDRFSAERPKGSFSTLEIQRTEQGDSAMYLCASSLERRSSYNEQFFGPGTRLTVL.

This clonotype was counted many times. In nucleotides, the CDR3 is TGTGCCAGCAGCTCGGACAGGGAGTTCGGTAGCAATCAGCCCCAGCATTTT. Translating gives CASSSDREFGSNQPQHF. The chain joins TRBV28 to TRBJ1-5; TRBD1 matches at 8 bases. The length of the CDR3 is 17 residues. CDR1 is MDHEN, CDR2 SYDVKM, per germline. With V trimmed by 6 bases and J by 0 bases, 10 bases remained unmatched.

This clonotype has a handful of counts. The chain recombines TRBV7-9 with TRBJ1-5; 7 nucleotides match TRBD1. CDR3 size: 16 residues. The germline V gene has CDR1 SEHNR and CDR2 FQNEAQ (reference sequence). The ends lost 1 base at V and 5 bases at J; junction bases unmatched: 8. The CDR3 bases are TGTGCCAGCAGCTTAGTAGAACAGGGGAAGGATCAGCCCCAGCATTTT. Encoded protein: CASSLVEQGKDQPQHF.

In its sample, this clonotype was seen a few times. V and J are TRBV29-1 and TRBJ1-5; D may be TRBD1 (6 bases). Germline CDR1 reads SQVTM; CDR2 reads ANQGSEA. This CDR3 is built from 14 residues. V lost 4 bases and J 0 bases, leaving 10 bases between the germline ends. CDR3 in amino acids: CSVAQGYSNQPQHF. The CDR3 DNA reads TGCAGCGTTGCTCAGGGGTATAGCAATCAGCCCCAGCATTTT.

The V call is TRBV12-3 or TRBV12-4, the J call TRBJ2-7; 8 nucleotides line up with TRBD1. The CDR3 contains 14 residues. After removal of 4 bases from V and 5 bases from J, the junction contained 7 bases not matched to a gene. The CDR3 coding sequence is TGTGCCAGCAGTTCTATCAGGGGGCTTAACGAGCAGTACTTC. Translated: CASSSIRGLNEQYF.

This clonotype was recorded a few times. The chain recombines TRBV4-2 with TRBJ2-3, with 11 nucleotides matching TRBD2. CDR1 LGHNA and CDR2 YNFKEQ come from the germline V gene. CDR3 size: 19 residues. The J segment lost 4 bases and the V segment lost 2 bases, leaving 14 bases of the junction unmatched. CDR3 nucleotides: TGTGCCAGCAGCCAATTCGGGACTAGCGGTTCCAGAGGGGCAGATACGCAGTATTTT. It translates to CASSQFGTSGSRGADTQYF.

Notes on this clonotype: A much larger clone differs by one base, so this may be a read error. The chain couples TRBV7-9 to TRBJ2-1; D unresolved. The CDR3 length is 15 residues. Germline assignment: CDR1 SEHNR and CDR2 FQNEAQ (reference sequence). CDR3 amino acids: CASGLASSSYNEQFF. The CDR3 nucleotides read TGTGCCAGCGGCTTAGCTAGTAGCTCCTACAATGAGCAGTTCTTC.

This clonotype was detected ten times or more. This chain joins TRBV7-2 and TRBJ1-2; D possibly corresponds to TRBD1 (6 bases). Germline CDR1 is SGHTA and CDR2 is FQGNSA. V shed 5 bases and J shed 6 bases, with 13 bases lying between them. The CDR3 covers 13 residues. DNA for the CDR3: TGTGCCAGCAGCCCGACTGGGGGGCATGGCTACACCTTC. As protein: CASSPTGGHGYTF.